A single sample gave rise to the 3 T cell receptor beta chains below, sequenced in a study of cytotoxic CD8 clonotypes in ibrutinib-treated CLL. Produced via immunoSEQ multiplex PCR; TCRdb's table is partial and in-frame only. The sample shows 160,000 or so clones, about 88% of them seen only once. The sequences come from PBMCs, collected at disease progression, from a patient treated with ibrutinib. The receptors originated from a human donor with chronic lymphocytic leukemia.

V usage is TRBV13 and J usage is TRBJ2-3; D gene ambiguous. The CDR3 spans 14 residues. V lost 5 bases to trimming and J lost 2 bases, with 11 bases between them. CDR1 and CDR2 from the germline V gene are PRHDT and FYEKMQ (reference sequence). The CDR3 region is CASSPQPSTDTQYF. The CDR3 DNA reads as TGTGCCAGCAGCCCCCAGCCCTCCACAGATACGCAGTATTTT. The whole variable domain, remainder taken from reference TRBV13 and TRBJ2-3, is AAGVIQSPRHLIKEKRETATLKCYPIPRHDTVYWYQQGPGQDPQFLISFYEKMQSDKGSIPDRFSAQQFSDYHSELNMSSLELGDSALYFCASSPQPSTDTQYFGPGTRLTVL.

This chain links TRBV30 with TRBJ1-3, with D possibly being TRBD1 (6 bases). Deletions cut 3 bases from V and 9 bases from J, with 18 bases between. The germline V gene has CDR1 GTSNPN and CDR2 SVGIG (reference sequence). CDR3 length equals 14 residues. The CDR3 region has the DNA TGTGCCTGGAGCAGGGGACAATCCCTAGTCACCATATATTTT. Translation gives CAWSRGQSLVTIYF. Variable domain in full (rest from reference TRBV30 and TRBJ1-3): SQTIHQWPATLVQPVGSPLSLECTVEGTSNPNLYWYRQAAGRGLQLLFYSVGIGQISSEVPQNLSASRPQDRQFILSSKKLLLSDSGFYLCAWSRGQSLVTIYFGEGSWLTVV.

The CDR3 sequence: CATSSTGTTKETQYF. The CDR3 region has the DNA TGTGCCACCAGTTCAACCGGGACTACGAAAGAGACCCAGTACTTC. The rearrangement uses TRBV15 and TRBJ2-5, with 7 bases matching TRBD2. In germline, CDR1 is LNHNV, CDR2 YYDKDF (reference sequence). This CDR3 is 15 amino acids long. V lost 6 bases, J lost 3 bases, and 10 bases stayed unmatched.